This entry lists 11 T cell receptor beta chains sequenced from one sample in a study of CD8+ T cells in alopecia areata. As the sequencing template, cDNA was produced by extracting RNA and reverse transcribing it. TCRdb keeps only in-frame clones here, not all; method: immunoSEQ multiplex PCR. The sample lists approximately 140,000 clones; roughly nine tenths were seen once. Treatment meaning: oral pan-JAK inhibitor, 5-10 mg twice daily. The starting material was CD8+ T cells sorted from blood, obtained at week 4, from a patient treated with tofacitinib. These receptors were obtained from a human donor with alopecia areata.

The chain couples TRBV19 to TRBJ2-6, with TRBD1 matching 7 bases. Germline CDR1 LNHDA, CDR2 SQIVND (reference sequence). Trimming removed 4 bases from V and 0 bases from J; junction bases left unmatched: 9. This CDR3 spans 18 amino acids. The CDR3: CASSRPGQIDSGANVLTF. CDR3 nucleotide sequence: TGTGCCAGTAGTAGACCGGGACAGATAGACTCTGGGGCCAACGTCCTGACTTTC.

This chain joins TRBV6-6 and TRBJ2-3, with 11 bases lining up with TRBD1. Germline assignment: CDR1 MNHNY and CDR2 SVGAGI (reference sequence). This CDR3 region has 16 residues. Trimming at V came to 4 bases and at J to 3 bases, leaving 6 bases not matched to a gene. The CDR3 here is CASSFQGQGETDTQYF. In DNA, the CDR3 is TGTGCCAGCAGTTTTCAGGGACAGGGGGAAACAGATACGCAGTATTTT.

The gene calls are TRBV25-1 and TRBJ2-2; no clear D. The V and J ends lost 3 bases and 8 bases respectively, with 7 bases between them. The germline CDR1 and CDR2 sequences are MGHDK and SYGVNS. The CDR3 spans 12 residues. Written as DNA, the CDR3 is TGTGCCAGCAGTGATGGAAGTGGGGAGCTGTTTTTT. Protein: CASSDGSGELFF.

This chain uses TRBV29-1 with TRBJ2-5; 12 bases are shared with TRBD1. Looked up from germline, CDR1 is SQVTM and CDR2 is ANQGSEA. Trimming took 5 bases from V and 5 from J; bases not matched to a gene: 6. CDR3 length: 14 amino acids. The CDR3 reads CSVRDRGLYETQYF. CDR3 nucleotides: TGCAGCGTTCGGGACAGGGGGCTTTATGAGACCCAGTACTTC.

The chain uses TRBV2 and TRBJ1-2, with D possibly being TRBD1 (5 bases). V gave up 9 bases and J gave up 3 bases, with 20 bases separating them. The CDR3 extends over 15 amino acids. Per the germline V gene, CDR1 is SNHLY and CDR2 is FYNNEI. The CDR3 DNA follows: TGTGCCAGGGGGTCGAATCAGGGTCTCGACTATGGCTACACCTTC. Its protein product is CARGSNQGLDYGYTF.

This clone appeared once. Additional DNA sequences in this sample encode the identical CDR3. The chain employs TRBV4-1 and TRBJ2-7, with 9 bases matching TRBD2. Germline lookup yields CDR1 MGHRA and CDR2 YSYEKL. CDR3 size: 15 residues. The V segment lost 1 base and the J segment 1 base; nucleotides outside the gene matches: 2. The CDR3 DNA reads TGCGCCAGCAGCCAAGTTAGCGGGAGTTCCTACGAGCAGTACTTC. Translating gives CASSQVSGSSYEQYF.

The chain uses TRBV29-1 and TRBJ2-2, with a tentative D call TRBD1 (5 bases). CDR1 is SQVTM, CDR2 ANQGSEA, per germline. Trimming took 4 bases from V and 4 from J, leaving 19 bases between them. CDR3 length equals 16 residues. The CDR3 loop reads CSVALTGRPFTGELFF. The DNA of the CDR3 is TGCAGCGTTGCACTAACAGGCCGACCCTTCACCGGGGAGCTGTTTTTT.

V is TRBV27 and J is TRBJ2-7; tentatively, D is TRBD1 (6 bases). Germline V gene sequence: CDR1 MNHEY, CDR2 SMNVEV (reference sequence). The CDR3 has 15 amino acids. V lost 5 bases and J 0 bases, leaving 14 bases between the germline ends. This CDR3 reads CASSPTGRSSYEQYF. CDR3 in DNA: TGTGCCAGCAGTCCGACAGGCAGGAGCTCCTACGAGCAGTACTTC.

This chain links TRBV4-1 with TRBJ2-1; 7 bases agree with TRBD1. The germline gives CDR1 MGHRA, CDR2 YSYEKL. V lost 0 bases to trimming and J lost 6 bases; unmatched junction nucleotides: 5. The CDR3 covers 15 residues. CDR3 loop: CASSQEGGRTNEQFF. DNA for the CDR3: TGCGCCAGCAGCCAAGAAGGGGGCAGAACCAATGAGCAGTTCTTC.

The genes are TRBV9 and TRBJ2-1; D possibly corresponds to TRBD2 (7 bases). CDR1 is SGDLS, CDR2 YYNGEE, per germline. V was trimmed by 6 bases and J by 7 bases, leaving 17 bases between them. The CDR3 extends over 14 amino acids. The CDR3: CASTLGGAGNEQFF. The CDR3 DNA follows: TGTGCCAGCACCCTAGGGGGGGCCGGGAATGAGCAGTTCTTC.

The gene calls are TRBV15 and TRBJ2-2; the D is unclear. The V end lost 0 bases, the J end lost 4 bases, and 6 bases lay between the germline ends. The germline V gene has CDR1 LNHNV and CDR2 YYDKDF (reference sequence). This CDR3 is 14 amino acids long. The CDR3 reads CATSRDASTGELFF. Here the CDR3 DNA reads TGTGCCACCAGCAGAGATGCGAGCACCGGGGAGCTGTTTTTT.